This is a list of T cell receptor beta chains from one sample in a study of early T cells in non-severe SARS-CoV-2 infection. TCRdb re-called the 5' RACE reads through MiXCR, storing one row per CDR3 protein. The sample carries approximately 45,000 distinct CDR3 sequences, roughly 6.6% recorded once. The sequenced material came from whole blood. The receptors stem from an adult who was a healthcare worker with PCR-confirmed SARS-CoV-2 infection or an uninfected control (not recorded which). Both conserved end residues are part of each CDR3. The order of the fields is clone size, D gene, J gene, V gene, CDR3 DNA, CDR3 protein. A D gene is named only where the DNA matches it firmly. Size is omitted from some rows. Given values are once, few, many or a class for expanded clones.

once - TRBJ2-1 TRBV5-5 TGTGCCAGCTCCCCGGGACTCACGGATTCCGTTGAGCAGTTCTTC CASSPGLTDSVEQFF
many - TRBJ1-1 TRBV12-3/TRBV12-4 TGTGCCAGCTGCCGATGGGGGGGAGGCGACACTGAAGCTTTCTTT CASCRWGGGDTEAFF
few - TRBJ2-3 TRBV4-1 TGCGCCAGCAGCCGCGCGGGGGATACGCAGTATTTT CASSRAGDTQYF
few - TRBJ2-5 TRBV7-3 TGTGCCAGCAGCTTAAGCGGCGTGGGACAAGAGACCCAGTACTTC CASSLSGVGQETQYF
many TRBD2 TRBJ2-5 TRBV20-1 TGCAGTGCTGGGACTAGCGGGGGACAAGAGACCCAGTACTTC CSAGTSGGQETQYF
once TRBD1 TRBJ2-3 TRBV5-1 TGCGCCAGCAGCGGAGGGACAGGGGCCTTTGCAGATACGCAGTATTTT CASSGGTGAFADTQYF
many - TRBJ2-1 TRBV7-9 TGTGCCAGCAGTTCGGACTCGAACAATGAGCAGTTCTTC CASSSDSNNEQFF
few TRBD1 TRBJ2-2 TRBV20-1 TGCAGCGCCGGGACAGTTGACACCGGGGAGCTGTTTTTT CSAGTVDTGELFF
- - TRBJ1-2 TRBV19 TGTGCCAGTAGTATGGGCAGCCCGGGCTATGGCTACACCTTC CASSMGSPGYGYTF
many TRBD2 TRBJ2-1 TRBV5-6 TGTGCCAGCAGCCCAGCTAGCGGGGCTTACAATGAGCAGTTCTTC CASSPASGAYNEQFF
- - TRBJ2-3 TRBV5-4 TGTGCCAGCAGCTCCAGATCCTCTAACACAGATACGCAGTATTTT CASSSRSSNTDTQYF
medium-sized - TRBJ2-5 TRBV5-1 TGCGCCAGCAGCCCCTGGACAGTCCCGTCCCAAGAGACCCAGTACTTC CASSPWTVPSQETQYF
- - TRBJ1-4 TRBV7-9 TGTGCCAGCAGCTTTGGCACAACTAATGAAAAACTGTTTTTT CASSFGTTNEKLFF
- - TRBJ2-5 TRBV3-1 TGTGCCAGCAGCCAAGCGGGACCCCTGATTGGCGAGACCCAGTACTTC CASSQAGPLIGETQYF